This TCR beta chain was captured by sequencing in a study of CD8 T cells in ankylosing spondylitis. TCRdb passed the 5' RACE reads through MiXCR, listing each CDR3 protein once. The sample has about 160,000 distinct CDR3 sequences; approximately 9% are singletons. There are many counts of this clonotype. Trimming removed 3 bases from V and 4 bases from J, with 10 bases in between. From germline, CDR1 is LNHNV and CDR2 YYDKDF (reference sequence). There are 13 residues in the CDR3. The source is a female donor with ankylosing spondylitis or in good health (not recorded which). This chain links TRBV15 with TRBJ2-7; D may correspond to TRBD1 or TRBD2 (5 bases each). The source material was blood, either unsorted or a sorted T cell fraction (not recorded which). CDR3: CATSSGTSYEQYF. Written as DNA, the CDR3 is TGTGCCACCAGCAGCGGGACCAGTTACGAGCAGTACTTC. Drawing the rest from reference TRBV15 and TRBJ2-7, the complete variable domain is DAMVIQNPRYQVTQFGKPVTLSCSQTLNHNVMYWYQQKSSQAPKLLFHYYDKDFNNEADTPDNFQSRRPNTSFCFLDIRSPGLGDTAMYLCATSSGTSYEQYFGPGTRLTVT.